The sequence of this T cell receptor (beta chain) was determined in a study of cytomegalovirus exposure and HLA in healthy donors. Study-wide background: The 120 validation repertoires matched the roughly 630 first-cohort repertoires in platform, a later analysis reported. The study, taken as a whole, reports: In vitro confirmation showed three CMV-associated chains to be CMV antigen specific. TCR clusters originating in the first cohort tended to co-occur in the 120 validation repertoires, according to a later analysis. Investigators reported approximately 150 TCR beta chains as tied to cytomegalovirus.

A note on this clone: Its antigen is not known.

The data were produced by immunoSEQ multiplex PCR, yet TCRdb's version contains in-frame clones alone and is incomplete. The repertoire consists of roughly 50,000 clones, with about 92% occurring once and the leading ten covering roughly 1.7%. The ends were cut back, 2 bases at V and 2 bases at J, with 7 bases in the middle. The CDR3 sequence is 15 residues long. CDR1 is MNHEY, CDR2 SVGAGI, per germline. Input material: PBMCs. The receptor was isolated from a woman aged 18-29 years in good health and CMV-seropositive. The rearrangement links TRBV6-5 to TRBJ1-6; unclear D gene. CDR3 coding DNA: TGTGCCAGCAGTTACGGAGGGACCTATAATTCACCCCTCCACTTT. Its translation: CASSYGGTYNSPLHF.